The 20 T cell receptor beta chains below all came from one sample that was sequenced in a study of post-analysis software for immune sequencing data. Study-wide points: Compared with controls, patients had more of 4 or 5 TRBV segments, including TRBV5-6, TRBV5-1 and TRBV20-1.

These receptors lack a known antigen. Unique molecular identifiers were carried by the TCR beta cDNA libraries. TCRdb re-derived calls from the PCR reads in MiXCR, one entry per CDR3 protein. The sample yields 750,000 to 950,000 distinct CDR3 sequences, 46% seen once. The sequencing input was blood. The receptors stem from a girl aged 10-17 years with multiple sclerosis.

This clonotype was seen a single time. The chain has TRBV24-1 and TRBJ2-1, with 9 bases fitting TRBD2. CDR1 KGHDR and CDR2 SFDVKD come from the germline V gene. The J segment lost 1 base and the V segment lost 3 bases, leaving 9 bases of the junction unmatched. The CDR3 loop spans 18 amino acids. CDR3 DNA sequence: TGTGCCACCAGTGATGCATTTAGCGGGAGCTGGTCCTACAATGAGCAGTTCTTC. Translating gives CATSDAFSGSWSYNEQFF.

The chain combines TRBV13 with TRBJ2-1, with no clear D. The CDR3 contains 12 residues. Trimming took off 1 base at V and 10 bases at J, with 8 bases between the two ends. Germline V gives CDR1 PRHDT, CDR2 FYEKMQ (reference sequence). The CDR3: CASSLDSLEQFF. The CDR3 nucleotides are TGTGCCAGCAGCTTAGATTCCTTAGAGCAGTTCTTC.

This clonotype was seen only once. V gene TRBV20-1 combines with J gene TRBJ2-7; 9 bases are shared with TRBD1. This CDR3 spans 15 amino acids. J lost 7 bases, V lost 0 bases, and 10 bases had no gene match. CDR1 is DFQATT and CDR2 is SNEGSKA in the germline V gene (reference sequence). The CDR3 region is CSAREGPGQGGEQYF. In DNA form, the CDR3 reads TGCAGTGCTAGAGAAGGGCCGGGACAGGGAGGAGAGCAGTACTTC.

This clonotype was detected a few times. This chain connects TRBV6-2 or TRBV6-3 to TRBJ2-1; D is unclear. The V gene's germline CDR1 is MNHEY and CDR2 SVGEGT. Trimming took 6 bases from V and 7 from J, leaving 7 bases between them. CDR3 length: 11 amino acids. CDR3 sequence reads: CASRWENEQFF. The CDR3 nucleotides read TGTGCCAGCAGATGGGAAAATGAGCAGTTCTTC.

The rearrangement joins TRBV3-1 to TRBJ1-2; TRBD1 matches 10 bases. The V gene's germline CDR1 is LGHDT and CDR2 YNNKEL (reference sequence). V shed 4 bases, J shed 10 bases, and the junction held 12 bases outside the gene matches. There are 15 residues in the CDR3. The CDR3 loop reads CASSRETPGQGSYTF. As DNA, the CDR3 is TGTGCCAGCAGCCGAGAAACCCCGGGACAGGGGTCCTACACCTTC.

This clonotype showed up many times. CDR3 in amino acids: CASSQDSDRGDTQYF. In DNA form, the CDR3 reads TGCGCCAGCAGCCAAGATTCCGACAGGGGCGATACGCAGTATTTT. The chain carries TRBV4-3 and TRBJ2-3; 8 positions match TRBD1. The V segment lost 0 bases and the J segment 6 bases; nucleotides outside the gene matches: 5. Germline V lookup: CDR1 LGHNA, CDR2 YSLEER. The CDR3 length is 15 residues.

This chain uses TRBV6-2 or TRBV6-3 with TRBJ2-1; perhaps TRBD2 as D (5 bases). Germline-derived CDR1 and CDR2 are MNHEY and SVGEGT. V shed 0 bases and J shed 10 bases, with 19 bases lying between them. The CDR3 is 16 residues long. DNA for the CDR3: TGTGCCAGCAGTTACTCCCCACTAGGCGACAAATGGGAGCAGTTCTTC. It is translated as CASSYSPLGDKWEQFF.

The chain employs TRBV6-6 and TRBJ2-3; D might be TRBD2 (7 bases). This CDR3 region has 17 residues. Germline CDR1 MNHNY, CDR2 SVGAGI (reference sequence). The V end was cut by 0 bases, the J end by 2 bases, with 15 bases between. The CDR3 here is CASSYSGGGAITDTQYF. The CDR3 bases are TGTGCCAGCAGTTACTCGGGAGGGGGAGCTATCACAGATACGCAGTATTTT.

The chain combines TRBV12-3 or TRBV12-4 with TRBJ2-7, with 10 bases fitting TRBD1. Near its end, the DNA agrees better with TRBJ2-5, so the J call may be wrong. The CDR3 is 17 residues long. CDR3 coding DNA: TGTGCCAGCAGTTTCACCCGGGACAGGGGAACAGAGGAGACCCAGTACTTC. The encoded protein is CASSFTRDRGTEETQYF.

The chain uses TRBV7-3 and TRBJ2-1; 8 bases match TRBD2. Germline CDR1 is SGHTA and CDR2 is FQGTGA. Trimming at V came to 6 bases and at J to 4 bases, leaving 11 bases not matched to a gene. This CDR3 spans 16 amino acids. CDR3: CASSSISGTVYNEQFF. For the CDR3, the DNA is TGTGCCAGCAGTTCTATTAGCGGGACCGTGTACAATGAGCAGTTCTTC.

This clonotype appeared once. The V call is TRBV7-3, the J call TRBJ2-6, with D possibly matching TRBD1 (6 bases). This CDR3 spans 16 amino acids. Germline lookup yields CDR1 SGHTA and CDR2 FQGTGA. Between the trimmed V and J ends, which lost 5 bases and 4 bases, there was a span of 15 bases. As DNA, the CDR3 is TGTGCCAGCAGCCCTTCTGGGACACTGGGGGCCAACGTCCTGACTTTC. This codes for CASSPSGTLGANVLTF.

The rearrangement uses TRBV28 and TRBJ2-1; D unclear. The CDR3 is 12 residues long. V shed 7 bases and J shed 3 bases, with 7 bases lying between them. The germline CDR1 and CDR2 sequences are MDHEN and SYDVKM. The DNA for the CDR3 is TGTGCCAGCACCGCCAACTACAATGAGCAGTTCTTC. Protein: CASTANYNEQFF.

The CDR3 sequence: CASSSLRSTGDRDEQFF. CDR3 sequence (DNA): TGCGCCAGCAGCTCCCTCCGGTCGACAGGGGATCGGGATGAGCAGTTCTTC. The V gene is TRBV5-1, the J gene TRBJ2-1, with TRBD1 identical over 8 bases. The CDR3 totals 17 residues. J gave up 8 bases and V 3 bases, and 16 bases lay outside the gene matches. Looked up from germline, CDR1 is SGHRS and CDR2 is YFSETQ.

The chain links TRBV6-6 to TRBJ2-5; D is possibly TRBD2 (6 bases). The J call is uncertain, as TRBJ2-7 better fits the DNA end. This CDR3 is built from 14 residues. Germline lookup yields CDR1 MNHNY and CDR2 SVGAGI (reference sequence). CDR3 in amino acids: CASSSTGTYYEQYF. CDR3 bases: TGTGCCAGCAGTTCAACCGGGACTTACTACGAGCAGTACTTC.

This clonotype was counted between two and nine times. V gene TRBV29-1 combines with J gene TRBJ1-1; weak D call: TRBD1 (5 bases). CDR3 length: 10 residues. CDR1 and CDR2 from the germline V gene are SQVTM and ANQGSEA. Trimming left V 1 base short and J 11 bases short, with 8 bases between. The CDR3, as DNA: TGCAGCGTTGAAGGCAGGGCTGCTTTCTTT. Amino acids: CSVEGRAAFF.

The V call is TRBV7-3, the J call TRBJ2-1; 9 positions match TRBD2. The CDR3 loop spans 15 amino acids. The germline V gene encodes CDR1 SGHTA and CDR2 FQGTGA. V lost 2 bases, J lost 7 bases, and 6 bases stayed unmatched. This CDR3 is CASSLVAGVLNEQFF. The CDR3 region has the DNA TGTGCCAGCAGCTTAGTAGCGGGAGTACTTAATGAGCAGTTCTTC.

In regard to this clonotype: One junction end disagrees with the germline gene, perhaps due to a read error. The CDR3 coding sequence is TGTACCACCAGCAGAGGGGACATTCAAGAGACCCAGTACTTC. This translates into CTTSRGDIQETQYF. The V gene is TRBV15, the J gene TRBJ2-5; maybe TRBD1 (6 bases). Germline V gives CDR1 LNHNV, CDR2 YYDKDF (reference sequence). The CDR3 totals 14 residues.

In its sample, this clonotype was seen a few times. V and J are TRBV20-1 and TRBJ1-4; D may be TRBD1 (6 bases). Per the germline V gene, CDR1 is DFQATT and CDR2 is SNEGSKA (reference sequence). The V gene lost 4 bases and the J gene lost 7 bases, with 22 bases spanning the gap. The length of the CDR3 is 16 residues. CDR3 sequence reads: CSATPGRLGASEKLFF. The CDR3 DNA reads TGCAGTGCTACTCCAGGCCGGTTGGGGGCGAGTGAAAAACTGTTTTTT.

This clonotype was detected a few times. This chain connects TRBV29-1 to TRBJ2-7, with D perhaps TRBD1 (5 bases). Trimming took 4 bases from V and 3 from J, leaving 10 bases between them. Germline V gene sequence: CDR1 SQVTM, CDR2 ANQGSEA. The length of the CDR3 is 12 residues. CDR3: CSVVDTGYEQYF. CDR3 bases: TGCAGCGTTGTGGACACCGGCTACGAGCAGTACTTC.

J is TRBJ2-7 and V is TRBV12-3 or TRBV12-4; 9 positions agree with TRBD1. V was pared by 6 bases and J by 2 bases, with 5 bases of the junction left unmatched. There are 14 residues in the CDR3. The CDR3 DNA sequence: TGTGCCAGCAGACCGGGACAGGGAACCTACGAGCAGTACTTC. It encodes CASRPGQGTYEQYF.